This T cell receptor beta chain appears in the sequencing data of a study of T cell changes during pregnancy in multiple sclerosis. CDR3 size: 14 residues. The V gene's germline CDR1 is SGHDT and CDR2 YYEEEE. V shed 4 bases and J 5 bases; nucleotides not matched to a gene: 7. Assay used: immunoSEQ multiplex PCR; TCRdb lists only in-frame clones, some missing. The table lists approximately 37,000 clones, around nine tenths of them singletons. Sequencing used CD4+ T cells from peripheral blood mononuclear cells, obtained before pregnancy. This rearrangement joins TRBV5-6 to TRBJ1-2; 8 positions match TRBD1. The TCR originated in a female donor with multiple sclerosis, enrolled in a pregnancy study. The CDR3 DNA reads TGTGCCAGCAGCCGACCGGGACAGGCGTATGGCTACACCTTC. Protein sequence: CASSRPGQAYGYTF. The whole variable domain, filled in from reference TRBV5-6 and TRBJ1-2, reads DAGVTQSPTHLIKTRGQQVTLRCSPKSGHDTVSWYQQALGQGPQFIFQYYEEEERQRGNFPDRFSGHQFPNYSSELNVNALLLGDSALYLCASSRPGQAYGYTFGSGTRLTVV.